This TCR beta chain was identified in a study of blood T cell repertoires in COVID-19. Study overall: Samples came from the United States, Italy and Spain, spanning acute and convalescent COVID-19.

Germline values: CDR1 MNHEY, CDR2 SVGAGI. V shed 2 bases and J shed 0 bases, with 7 bases lying between them. CDR3 length equals 14 residues. Original methodology: Estimated nucleated cell counts came from reference gene primer amplification. Method: immunoSEQ multiplex PCR; TCRdb's copy keeps in-frame clones and lacks some. V and J calls and clone size come straight from that table; D and trimming were deduced from the DNA. The profile shows about 500,000 clones, approximately 90% of them singletons. The participants were between about 18 and 90 years old and came from roughly 24 US areas. This sequence originates from a woman aged 18-29 years who had recovered from COVID-19. The sequenced sample was PBMCs or T cells enriched from blood (not recorded which). The V call is TRBV6-5, the J call TRBJ1-2; no clear D gene. Here the CDR3 DNA reads TGTGCCAGCAGTTACGTAGAAACTAACTATGGCTACACCTTC. Protein: CASSYVETNYGYTF.